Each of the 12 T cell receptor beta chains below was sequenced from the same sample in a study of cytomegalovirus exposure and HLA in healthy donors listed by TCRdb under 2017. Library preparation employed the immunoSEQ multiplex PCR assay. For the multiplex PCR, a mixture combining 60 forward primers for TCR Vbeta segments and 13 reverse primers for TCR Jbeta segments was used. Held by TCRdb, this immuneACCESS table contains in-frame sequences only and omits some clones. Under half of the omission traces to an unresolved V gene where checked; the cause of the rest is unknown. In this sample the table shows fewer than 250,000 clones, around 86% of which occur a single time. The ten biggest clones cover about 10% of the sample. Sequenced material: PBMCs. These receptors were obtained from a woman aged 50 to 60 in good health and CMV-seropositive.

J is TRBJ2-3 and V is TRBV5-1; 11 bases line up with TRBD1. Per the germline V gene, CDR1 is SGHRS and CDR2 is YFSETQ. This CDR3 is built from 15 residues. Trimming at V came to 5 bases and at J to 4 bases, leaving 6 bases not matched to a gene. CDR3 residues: CASSLPGQGADTQYF. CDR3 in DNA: TGCGCCAGCAGTTTACCGGGACAGGGGGCAGATACGCAGTATTTT.

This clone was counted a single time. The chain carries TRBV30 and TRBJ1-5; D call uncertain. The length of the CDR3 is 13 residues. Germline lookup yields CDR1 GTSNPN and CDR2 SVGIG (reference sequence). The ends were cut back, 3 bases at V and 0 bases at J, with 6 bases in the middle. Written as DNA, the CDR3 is TGTGCCTGGAGCCGGTATAGCAATCAGCCCCAGCATTTT. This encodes CAWSRYSNQPQHF.

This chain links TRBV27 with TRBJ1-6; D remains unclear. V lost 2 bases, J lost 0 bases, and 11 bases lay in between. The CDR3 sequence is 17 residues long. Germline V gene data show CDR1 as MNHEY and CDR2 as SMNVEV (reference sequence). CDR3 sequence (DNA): TGTGCCAGCAGTTTAGCAGGCCCCGGCTCCTATAATTCACCCCTCCACTTT. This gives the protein CASSLAGPGSYNSPLHF.

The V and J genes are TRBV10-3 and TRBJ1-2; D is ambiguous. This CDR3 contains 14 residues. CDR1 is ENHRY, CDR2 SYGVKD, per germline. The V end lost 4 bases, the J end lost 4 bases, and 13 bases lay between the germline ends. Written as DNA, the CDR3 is TGTGCCATCAGTGTTTCAAACTCCCTCTATGGCTACACCTTC. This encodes CAISVSNSLYGYTF.

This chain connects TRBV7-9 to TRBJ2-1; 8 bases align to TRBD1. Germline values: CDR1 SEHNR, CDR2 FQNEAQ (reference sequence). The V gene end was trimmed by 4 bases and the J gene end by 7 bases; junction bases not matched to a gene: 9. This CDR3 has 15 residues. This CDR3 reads CASSSGQGIKNEQFF. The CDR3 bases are TGTGCCAGCAGCTCTGGACAGGGAATAAAGAATGAGCAGTTCTTC. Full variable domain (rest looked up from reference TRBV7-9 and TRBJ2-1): DTGVSQNPRHKITKRGQNVTFRCDPISEHNRLYWYRQTLGQGPEFLTYFQNEAQLEKSRLLSDRFSAERPKGSFSTLEIQRTEQGDSAMYLCASSSGQGIKNEQFFGPGTRLTVL.

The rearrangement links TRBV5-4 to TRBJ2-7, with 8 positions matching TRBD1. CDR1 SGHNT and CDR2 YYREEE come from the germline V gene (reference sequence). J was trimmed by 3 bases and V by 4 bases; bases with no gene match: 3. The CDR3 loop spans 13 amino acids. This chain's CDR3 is CASSRDRIYEQYF. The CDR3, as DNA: TGTGCCAGCAGCCGGGACAGGATCTACGAGCAGTACTTC.

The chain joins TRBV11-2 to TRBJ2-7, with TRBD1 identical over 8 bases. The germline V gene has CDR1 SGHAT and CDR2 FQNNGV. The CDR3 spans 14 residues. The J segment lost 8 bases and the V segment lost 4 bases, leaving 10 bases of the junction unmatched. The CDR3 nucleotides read TGTGCCAGCAGCTCCAGGGGGCGAGGTCACAAGCAGTACTTC. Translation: CASSSRGRGHKQYF.

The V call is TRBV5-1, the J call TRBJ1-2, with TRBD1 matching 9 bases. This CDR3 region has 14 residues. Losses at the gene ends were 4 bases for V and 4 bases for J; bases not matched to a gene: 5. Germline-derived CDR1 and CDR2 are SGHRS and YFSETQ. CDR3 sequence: CASSSTGQGYGYTF. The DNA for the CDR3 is TGCGCCAGCAGCAGCACGGGACAGGGCTATGGCTACACCTTC.

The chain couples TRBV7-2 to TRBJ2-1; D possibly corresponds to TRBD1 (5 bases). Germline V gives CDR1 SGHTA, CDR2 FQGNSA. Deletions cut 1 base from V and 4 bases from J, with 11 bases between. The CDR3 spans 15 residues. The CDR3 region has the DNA TGTGCCAGCAGCTTAGGCCAGGGATCTTACAATGAGCAGTTCTTC. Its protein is CASSLGQGSYNEQFF.

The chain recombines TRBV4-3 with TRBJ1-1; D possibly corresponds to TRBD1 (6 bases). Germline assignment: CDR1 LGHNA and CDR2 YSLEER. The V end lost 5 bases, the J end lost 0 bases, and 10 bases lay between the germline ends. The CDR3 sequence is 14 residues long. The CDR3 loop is CASSEDRLNTEAFF. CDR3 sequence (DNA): TGCGCCAGCAGCGAGGACAGATTGAACACTGAAGCTTTCTTT.

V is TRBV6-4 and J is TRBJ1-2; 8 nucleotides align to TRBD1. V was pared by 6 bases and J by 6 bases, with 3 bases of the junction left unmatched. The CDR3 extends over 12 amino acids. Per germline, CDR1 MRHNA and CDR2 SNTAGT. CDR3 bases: TGTGCCAGCAGCTTCAGGGGGCATGGCTACACCTTC. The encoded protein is CASSFRGHGYTF.

The CDR3 loop is CASRDSSGGITDTQYF. DNA for the CDR3: TGTGCCAGCAGAGATTCGAGCGGGGGTATCACAGATACGCAGTATTTT. V usage is TRBV25-1 and J usage is TRBJ2-3; 8 bases line up with TRBD2. There are 16 residues in the CDR3. J lost 2 bases, V lost 6 bases, and 10 bases had no gene match. CDR1 MGHDK and CDR2 SYGVNS come from the germline V gene.